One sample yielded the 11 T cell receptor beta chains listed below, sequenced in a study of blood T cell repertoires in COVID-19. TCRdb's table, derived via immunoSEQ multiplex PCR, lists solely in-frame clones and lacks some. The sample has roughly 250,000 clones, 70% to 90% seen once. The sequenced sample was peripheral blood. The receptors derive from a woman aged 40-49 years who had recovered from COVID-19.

The CDR3 is CASSHPQRTEAFF. The CDR3 DNA reads TGTGCCAGCAGCCACCCCCAGAGGACTGAAGCTTTCTTT. The rearrangement joins TRBV7-2 to TRBJ1-1; D is unresolved. V gave up 5 bases and J gave up 5 bases, with 12 bases separating them. Germline-derived CDR1 and CDR2 are SGHTA and FQGNSA. CDR3 length: 13 residues.

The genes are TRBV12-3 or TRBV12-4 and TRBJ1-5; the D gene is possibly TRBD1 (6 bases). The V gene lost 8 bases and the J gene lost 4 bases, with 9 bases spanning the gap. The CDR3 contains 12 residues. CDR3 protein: CASGTGNQPQHF. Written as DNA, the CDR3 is TGTGCCAGCGGTACAGGGAATCAGCCCCAGCATTTT.

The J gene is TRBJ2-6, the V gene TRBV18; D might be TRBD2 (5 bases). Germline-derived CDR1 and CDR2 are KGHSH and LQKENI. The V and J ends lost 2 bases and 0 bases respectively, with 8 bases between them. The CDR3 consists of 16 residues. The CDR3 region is CASSPGGSSGANVLTF. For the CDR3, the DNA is TGTGCCAGCTCACCAGGAGGAAGCTCTGGGGCCAACGTCCTGACTTTC.

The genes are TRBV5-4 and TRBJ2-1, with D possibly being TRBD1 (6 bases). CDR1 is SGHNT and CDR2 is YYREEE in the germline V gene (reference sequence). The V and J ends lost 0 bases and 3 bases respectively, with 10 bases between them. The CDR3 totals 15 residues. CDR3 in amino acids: CASSLAQGNYNEQFF. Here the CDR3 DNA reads TGTGCCAGCAGCTTGGCACAGGGCAACTACAATGAGCAGTTCTTC.

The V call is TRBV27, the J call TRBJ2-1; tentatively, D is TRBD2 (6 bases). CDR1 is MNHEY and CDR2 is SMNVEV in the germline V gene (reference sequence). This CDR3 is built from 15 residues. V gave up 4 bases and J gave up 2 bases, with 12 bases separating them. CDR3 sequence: CASSSPKRAYNEQFF. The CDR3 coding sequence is TGTGCCAGCAGTTCCCCTAAGCGGGCCTACAATGAGCAGTTCTTC.

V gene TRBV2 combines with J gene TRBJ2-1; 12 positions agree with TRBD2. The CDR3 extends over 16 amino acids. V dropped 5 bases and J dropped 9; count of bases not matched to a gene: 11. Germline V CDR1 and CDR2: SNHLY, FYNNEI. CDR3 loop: CASSTLGLAGSTEQFF. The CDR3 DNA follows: TGTGCCAGCAGTACCCTAGGACTAGCGGGATCAACTGAGCAGTTCTTC.

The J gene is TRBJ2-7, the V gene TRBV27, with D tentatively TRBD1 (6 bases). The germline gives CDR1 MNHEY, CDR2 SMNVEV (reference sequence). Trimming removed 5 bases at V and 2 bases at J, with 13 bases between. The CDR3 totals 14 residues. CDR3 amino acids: CASSPGQIPYEQYF. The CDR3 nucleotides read TGTGCCAGCAGTCCCGGACAGATTCCCTACGAGCAGTACTTC.

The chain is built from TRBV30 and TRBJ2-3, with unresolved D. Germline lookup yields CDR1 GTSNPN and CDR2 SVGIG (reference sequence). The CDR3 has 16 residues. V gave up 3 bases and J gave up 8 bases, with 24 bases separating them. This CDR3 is CAWSPRKAGFTGTQYF. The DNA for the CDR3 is TGTGCCTGGAGCCCACGGAAGGCCGGGTTTACGGGTACGCAGTATTTT.

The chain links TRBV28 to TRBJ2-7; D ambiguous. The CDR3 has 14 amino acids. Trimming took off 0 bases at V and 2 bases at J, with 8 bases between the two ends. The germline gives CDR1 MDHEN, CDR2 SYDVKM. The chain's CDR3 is CASSLWEPTYEQYF. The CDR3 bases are TGTGCCAGCAGTTTATGGGAGCCAACCTACGAGCAGTACTTC.

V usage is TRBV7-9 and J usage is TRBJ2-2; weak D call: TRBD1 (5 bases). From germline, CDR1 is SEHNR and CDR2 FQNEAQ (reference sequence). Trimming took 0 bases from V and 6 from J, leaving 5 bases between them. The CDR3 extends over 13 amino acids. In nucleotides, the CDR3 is TGTGCCAGCAGCTTAGCGGGGCCCGGGGAGCTGTTTTTT. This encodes CASSLAGPGELFF.

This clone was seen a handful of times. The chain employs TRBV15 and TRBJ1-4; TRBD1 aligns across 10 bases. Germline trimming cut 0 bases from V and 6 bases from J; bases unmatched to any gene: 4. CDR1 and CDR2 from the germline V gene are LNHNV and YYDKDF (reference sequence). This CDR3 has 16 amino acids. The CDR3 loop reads CATSRDTGTGDEKLFF. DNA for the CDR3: TGTGCCACCAGCAGAGATACGGGGACAGGGGATGAAAAACTGTTTTTT.